This T cell receptor beta chain comes out of a study of blood T cells in healthy people across ages. Together with a sample-barcoded 5' primer, a J-beta primer mix was included in a second PCR lasting about 7 to 11 cycles. TCRdb analysed the 5' RACE reads with MiXCR anew, one entry per CDR3 protein. The sample yields some 760,000 distinct CDR3 sequences, around a quarter seen once. This CDR3 is built from 13 residues. Looked up from germline, CDR1 is MNHEY and CDR2 is SVGAGI. V was pared by 6 bases and J by 5 bases, with 13 bases between. The same data also went into a second study, on T cells of mothers and their children.

This TCR derives from a boy between 5 and 17 years old in good health. The sequenced sample was blood. The V call is TRBV6-5, the J call TRBJ2-5; D is undetermined. CDR3: CASSPGLPETQYF. For the CDR3, the DNA is TGTGCCAGCAGCCCCGGGCTCCCGGAGACCCAGTACTTC.